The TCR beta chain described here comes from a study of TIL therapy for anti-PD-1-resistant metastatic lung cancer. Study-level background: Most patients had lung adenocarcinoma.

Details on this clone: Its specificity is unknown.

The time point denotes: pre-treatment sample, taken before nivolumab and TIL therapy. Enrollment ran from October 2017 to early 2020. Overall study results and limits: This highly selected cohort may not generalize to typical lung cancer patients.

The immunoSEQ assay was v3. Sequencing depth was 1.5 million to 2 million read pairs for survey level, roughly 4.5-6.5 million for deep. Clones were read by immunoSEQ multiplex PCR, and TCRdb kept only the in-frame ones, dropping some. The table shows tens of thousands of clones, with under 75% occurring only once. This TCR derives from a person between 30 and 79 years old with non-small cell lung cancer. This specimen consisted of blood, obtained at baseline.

CDR3 DNA: TGCAGCGCCGGGGCGCCCCGGGAGACCCAGTACTTC. Encoded protein: CSAGAPRETQYF. The chain joins TRBV29-1 to TRBJ2-5, with D perhaps being TRBD1 or TRBD2 (5 bases each). The CDR3 contains 12 residues. Germline V lookup: CDR1 SQVTM, CDR2 ANQGSEA. Trimming stripped 7 bases from V and 5 bases from J, with 14 bases between.